This T cell receptor beta chain emerged from a study of control samples from healthy donors and cancer patients. Some clones are missing from TCRdb's copy, which holds only in-frame ones; the method was immunoSEQ multiplex PCR. The data hold 150,000 to 200,000 clones, with 80% to 95% observed a single time. This receptor was taken from a man between 18 and 35 years old in good health. The sample comprised blood.

The CDR3 sequence: CAIRGQGYEQYF. The CDR3 nucleotides read TGTGCCATCAGAGGACAGGGCTACGAGCAGTACTTC. The chain recombines TRBV2 with TRBJ2-7; 8 bases are shared with TRBD1. This CDR3 comprises 12 residues. V was clipped by 10 bases and J by 3 bases; unmatched bases: 5. Germline lookup yields CDR1 SNHLY and CDR2 FYNNEI.